This entry lists 27 T cell receptor beta chains sequenced from one sample in a study of OX40 agonist ivuxolimab in advanced cancers. Clones were read by immunoSEQ multiplex PCR, and TCRdb kept only the in-frame ones, dropping some. The table records fewer than 90,000 clones, roughly 89% of them present only once. The sequenced sample was CD4+ or CD8+ T cells sorted from blood, obtained in a trial of the OX40 agonist ivuxolimab. The receptors were sampled from an adult with an advanced solid tumor such as melanoma, head and neck, liver or kidney cancer.

The V call is TRBV18, the J call TRBJ2-2; D unclear. V lost 5 bases to trimming and J lost 6 bases, with 4 bases between them. The CDR3 extends over 11 amino acids. The germline V gene has CDR1 KGHSH and CDR2 LQKENI. The CDR3 spells CASSGSGELFF. CDR3 DNA: TGTGCCAGCTCAGGGTCCGGGGAGCTGTTTTTT.

The J gene is TRBJ1-2, the V gene TRBV5-1, with D unresolved. The germline gives CDR1 SGHRS, CDR2 YFSETQ. The CDR3 spans 14 residues. Trimming took 4 bases from V and 6 from J, leaving 16 bases between them. The CDR3 protein is CASSKEVPLDGYTF. The CDR3 region has the DNA TGCGCCAGCAGCAAAGAAGTTCCGCTAGATGGCTACACCTTC.

The chain employs TRBV10-3 and TRBJ1-4; D unresolved. The CDR3 totals 15 residues. Germline V gene lookup returns CDR1 ENHRY and CDR2 SYGVKD. V lost 0 bases and J lost 8, with 13 bases in between. This CDR3 reads CAISESRPSGEKLFF. In nucleotides, the CDR3 is TGTGCCATCAGTGAGTCGCGGCCCAGTGGGGAAAAACTGTTTTTT.

The chain is built from TRBV5-4 and TRBJ2-5; D remains unclear. The CDR3 consists of 13 residues. CDR1 and CDR2 (germline): SGHNT, YYREEE (reference sequence). The V and J ends lost 1 base and 5 bases respectively, with 9 bases between them. CDR3 in amino acids: CASSLHPVETQYF. The CDR3 DNA follows: TGTGCCAGCAGCTTGCACCCGGTTGAGACCCAGTACTTC.

The chain uses TRBV28 and TRBJ1-5; the match to TRBD1 covers 9 bases. The germline V gene encodes CDR1 MDHEN and CDR2 SYDVKM. CDR3 length equals 16 residues. After removal of 6 bases from V and 5 bases from J, the junction contained 11 bases not matched to a gene. The CDR3 DNA follows: TGTGCCAGCAGCCGACTAGCTACAGGGGGCTATCAGCCCCAGCATTTT. Amino acids: CASSRLATGGYQPQHF.

The chain is built from TRBV6-1 and TRBJ1-1; D ambiguous. The length of the CDR3 is 14 residues. Germline CDR1 and CDR2: MNHNS and SASEGT. V was shortened by 2 bases and J by 0 bases, with 7 bases between the two germline ends. For the CDR3, the DNA is TGTGCCAGCAGTGAACTGACACTGAACACTGAAGCTTTCTTT. Its protein is CASSELTLNTEAFF.

The rearrangement links TRBV29-1 to TRBJ2-7; weak D call: TRBD1 (6 bases). V was cut by 5 bases and J by 5 bases, with 10 bases left in between. CDR1 and CDR2 from the germline V gene are SQVTM and ANQGSEA. This CDR3 spans 11 amino acids. In DNA form, the CDR3 reads TGCAGCGTTCAGGGGTTAAACGAGCAGTACTTC. Its protein is CSVQGLNEQYF.

CDR3 DNA: TGTGCCAGCAGCTCAGGGACTAGCGGGAGTCAGACCCAGTACTTC. Amino acids: CASSSGTSGSQTQYF. The chain links TRBV11-2 to TRBJ2-5; the match to TRBD2 covers 14 bases. The length of the CDR3 is 15 residues. Per germline, CDR1 SGHAT and CDR2 FQNNGV. J gave up 6 bases and V 4 bases, and 4 bases lay outside the gene matches. The complete variable domain, with remaining parts taken from reference TRBV11-2 and TRBJ2-5, reads EAGVAQSPRYKIIEKRQSVAFWCNPISGHATLYWYQQILGQGPKLLIQFQNNGVVDDSQLPKDRFSAERLKGVDSTLKIQPAKLEDSAVYLCASSSGTSGSQTQYFGPGTRLLVL.

This chain uses TRBV19 with TRBJ1-2; no clear D gene. Trimming cost V 5 bases and J 0 bases, with 13 bases left between them. Per germline, CDR1 LNHDA and CDR2 SQIVND (reference sequence). The CDR3 sequence is 15 residues long. CDR3 region: CASSPKMGANYGYTF. The CDR3, as DNA: TGTGCCAGTAGTCCCAAAATGGGAGCTAACTATGGCTACACCTTC.

Written as DNA, the CDR3 is TGTGCCAGCAGTTACTCTGCGGGAAGCTCCTACGAGCAGTACTTC. Protein sequence: CASSYSAGSSYEQYF. J is TRBJ2-7 and V is TRBV6-5; TRBD2 is a possible D gene (6 bases). CDR3 length: 15 residues. Germline lookup yields CDR1 MNHEY and CDR2 SVGAGI. The V and J ends lost 0 bases and 0 bases respectively, with 9 bases between them.

This clone was recorded once. The gene calls are TRBV11-3 and TRBJ2-3; the D gene is possibly TRBD2 (5 bases). The CDR3 has 13 amino acids. CDR1 and CDR2 from the germline V gene are SGHNT and YENEEA. V lost 5 bases and J 5 bases, leaving 11 bases between the germline ends. CDR3 DNA: TGTGCCAGCAGCCTAGGGAGTCAAGATACGCAGTATTTT. This gives the protein CASSLGSQDTQYF.

This CDR3 is CASSIGQGIWQPQHF. DNA of the CDR3: TGTGCCAGTAGTATAGGACAGGGGATTTGGCAGCCCCAGCATTTT. V usage is TRBV19 and J usage is TRBJ1-5; 8 bases are a match to TRBD1. Germline-derived CDR1 and CDR2 are LNHDA and SQIVND (reference sequence). The length of the CDR3 is 15 residues. V was clipped by 1 base and J by 7 bases; unmatched bases: 6.

The chain joins TRBV5-1 to TRBJ1-4; possible D gene TRBD1, 5 bases. The CDR3 contains 14 residues. The V and J ends lost 3 bases and 4 bases respectively, with 10 bases between them. The germline gives CDR1 SGHRS, CDR2 YFSETQ. In nucleotides, the CDR3 is TGCGCCAGCAGCTCAGGGTCTATTAATGAAAAACTGTTTTTT. The encoded protein is CASSSGSINEKLFF.

Concerning this clone: Germline is not matched at one junction end, which may reflect a read error. The genes are TRBV10-1 and TRBJ2-7, with a tentative D call TRBD2 (6 bases). The CDR3 covers 12 residues. Germline loops: CDR1 WNHNN, CDR2 SYGVQD (reference sequence). CDR3 nucleotides: TGCGCCAGCAGTGACGTTCCCGGGACTTTCAAATTC. This sequence encodes CASSDVPGTFKF.

This clone was observed once. The V call is TRBV7-9, the J call TRBJ2-2; D possibly corresponds to TRBD2 (6 bases). CDR1 is SEHNR and CDR2 is FQNEAQ in the germline V gene (reference sequence). V shed 0 bases and J shed 0 bases, with 17 bases lying between them. The CDR3 extends over 19 amino acids. CDR3 nucleotides: TGTGCCAGCAGCTTAGCGCGCGGGGTCATATTGGCGAACACCGGGGAGCTGTTTTTT. As protein: CASSLARGVILANTGELFF.

The chain combines TRBV7-2 with TRBJ2-1, with D perhaps matching TRBD2 (6 bases). Trimming removed 5 bases from V and 5 bases from J, with 16 bases in between. Germline V gene data show CDR1 as SGHTA and CDR2 as FQGNSA. This CDR3 is 15 amino acids long. CDR3 nucleotide sequence: TGTGCCAGCAGCCCTGGGGGGACGAACAACAATGAGCAGTTCTTC. It codes for CASSPGGTNNNEQFF.

The chain has TRBV6-5 and TRBJ2-1; maybe TRBD1 (6 bases). The germline V gene has CDR1 MNHEY and CDR2 SVGAGI. The CDR3 covers 15 residues. Trimming removed 8 bases at V and 2 bases at J, with 16 bases between. The CDR3 reads CASRRLGAAYNEQFF. Written as DNA, the CDR3 is TGTGCCAGCCGTAGACTGGGGGCAGCCTACAATGAGCAGTTCTTC.

The rearrangement joins TRBV2 to TRBJ2-7; 11 bases map to TRBD2. The CDR3 covers 12 residues. Germline V gene sequence: CDR1 SNHLY, CDR2 FYNNEI. J was trimmed by 5 bases and V by 8 bases; bases with no gene match: 2. The CDR3 DNA sequence: TGTGCCAGCGAGGGACTAGCGGACGAGCAGTACTTC. Translation: CASEGLADEQYF. The full variable domain, in which reference TRBV2 and TRBJ2-7 provide the parts outside the CDR3, is EPEVTQTPSHQVTQMGQEVILRCVPISNHLYFYWYRQILGQKVEFLVSFYNNEISEKSEIFDDQFSVERPDGSNFTLKIRSTKLEDSAMYFCASEGLADEQYFGPGTRLTVT.

This chain joins TRBV28 and TRBJ1-5; D gene ambiguous. With 3 bases removed from V and 1 base from J, the gap between germline ends came to 7 bases. Germline CDR1 MDHEN, CDR2 SYDVKM. The CDR3 has 14 amino acids. The CDR3 is CASSFSPSNQPQHF. DNA of the CDR3: TGTGCCAGCAGTTTCAGTCCAAGCAATCAGCCCCAGCATTTT.

The chain uses TRBV28 and TRBJ2-2, with 8 positions matching TRBD1. V lost 6 bases, J lost 0 bases, and 12 bases stayed unmatched. The germline gives CDR1 MDHEN, CDR2 SYDVKM. The CDR3 is made up of 18 amino acids. This CDR3 is CASSTSGQGTPNTGELFF. The CDR3 nucleotides read TGTGCCAGCAGCACTTCCGGACAGGGAACACCGAACACCGGGGAGCTGTTTTTT.

This chain connects TRBV5-6 to TRBJ2-4, with D possibly being TRBD2 (5 bases). V lost 1 base and J 0 bases, leaving 11 bases between the germline ends. The CDR3 totals 16 residues. Germline-derived CDR1 and CDR2 are SGHDT and YYEEEE. DNA of the CDR3: TGTGCCAGCAGCTTGTCGGGCGGGCTAGCCAAAAACATTCAGTACTTC. Translation: CASSLSGGLAKNIQYF.

This sequence joins TRBV7-9 and TRBJ2-4; 12 nucleotides line up with TRBD1. Germline loops: CDR1 SEHNR, CDR2 FQNEAQ (reference sequence). With 5 bases clipped from V and 2 bases from J, the junction kept 13 bases outside the gene matches. The CDR3 is made up of 19 amino acids. CDR3 coding DNA: TGTGCCAGCAGCCCCTTAGGGACAGGGGGCGCGTCAACCAAAAACATTCAGTACTTC. Translated: CASSPLGTGGASTKNIQYF.

The V gene is TRBV28, the J gene TRBJ1-2; TRBD1 might be the D (6 bases). The length of the CDR3 is 14 residues. V lost 7 bases and J lost 4, with 16 bases in between. From germline, CDR1 is MDHEN and CDR2 SYDVKM. The CDR3, as DNA: TGTGCCAGCACCTTGGACGGGGGGGCCTATGGCTACACCTTC. It codes for CASTLDGGAYGYTF.

V usage is TRBV20-1 and J usage is TRBJ1-1; a possible D gene is TRBD1 (5 bases). This CDR3 comprises 11 residues. Between the trimmed V and J ends, which lost 6 bases and 11 bases, there was a span of 16 bases. Germline-derived CDR1 and CDR2 are DFQATT and SNEGSKA (reference sequence). CDR3 nucleotides: TGCAGTGCGTCTCCCGGGGCTAGGGCTTTCTTT. This translates into CSASPGARAFF.

The chain carries TRBV9 and TRBJ1-4, with 10 bases identical to TRBD1. Trimming at V came to 4 bases and at J to 10 bases, leaving 13 bases not matched to a gene. This CDR3 contains 16 residues. The germline gives CDR1 SGDLS, CDR2 YYNGEE. CDR3 region: CASSPRERTGGAKLFF. DNA for the CDR3: TGTGCCAGCAGCCCACGGGAACGGACAGGGGGGGCAAAACTGTTTTTT.

This clone was seen once. This rearrangement joins TRBV28 to TRBJ1-2; D gene ambiguous. CDR3 size: 12 residues. V lost 7 bases and J lost 3, with 9 bases in between. Germline V CDR1 and CDR2: MDHEN, SYDVKM. In DNA form, the CDR3 reads TGTGCCAGCAAAAGGTGGGACTATGGCTACACCTTC. Its translation is CASKRWDYGYTF.

This chain joins TRBV6-6 and TRBJ1-2; weak D call: TRBD1 (5 bases). Germline V gene sequence: CDR1 MNHNY, CDR2 SVGAGI (reference sequence). There are 14 residues in the CDR3. V lost 2 bases and J 5 bases, leaving 12 bases between the germline ends. Here the CDR3 reads CASSYPQDTYGYTF. The CDR3, as DNA: TGTGCCAGCAGTTACCCACAGGACACTTATGGCTACACCTTC.